The clone carrying this T cell receptor (beta chain) was counted many times. The antigen is undetermined. For Graves' hyperthyroidism to be stable, ophthalmopathy could not progress within 18 months. Clinicians diagnosed patients from clinical symptoms, serum thyroxine and TRAb, thyroid ultrasound and orbital computed tomography. RNA transcripts provided the source from which TCR beta CDR3 regions were amplified. With the HTBI primer set, the TCR CDR3 went through a first round of RT-PCR. Using its own MiXCR run on the multiplex PCR reads, TCRdb lists one record per CDR3 protein. The table records some 500,000 distinct CDR3 sequences, approximately 15% of them present only once. V lost 7 bases, J lost 5 bases, and 9 bases stayed unmatched. There are 15 residues in the CDR3. Germline V gene data show CDR1 as MNHEY and CDR2 as SMNVEV (reference sequence). The data are from a study of T cells in Graves' hyperthyroidism and ophthalmopathy.

Study results and caveats: Model-based prediction identified ophthalmopathy a median roughly 5.9 months prior to its onset.

The sample was blood. J is TRBJ2-5 and V is TRBV27; 11 bases map to TRBD2. The TCR originated in a young woman with Graves' hyperthyroidism. CDR3 region: CASNPLAGVRETQYF. DNA for the CDR3: TGTGCCAGCAACCCACTAGCGGGAGTACGGGAGACCCAGTACTTC.